This TCR beta chain is from a study of OX40 agonist ivuxolimab in advanced cancers. Study-level information: Patients were treated with intravenous ivuxolimab, dosed at 0.01 to 10 mg/kg and infused every 2 weeks.

The repertoire was sequenced with immunoSEQ multiplex PCR; TCRdb's copy has only in-frame clones and lacks some. The data contain 95,000 to 150,000 clones, 85% to 95% of them singletons. The CDR3 totals 15 residues. Germline CDR1 reads KGHSH; CDR2 reads LQKENI. Trimming pared 1 base from V and 1 base from J, leaving 10 bases between. The gene calls are TRBV18 and TRBJ1-1; D might be TRBD1 (5 bases). The sample in question was CD4+ or CD8+ T cells sorted from blood, obtained in a trial of the OX40 agonist ivuxolimab. The TCR sequence derives from an adult with an advanced solid tumor such as melanoma, head and neck, liver or kidney cancer. The CDR3 spells CASSPQGASNTEAFF. The DNA of the CDR3 is TGTGCCAGCTCACCACAAGGGGCTTCGAACACTGAAGCTTTCTTT.